This TCR beta chain was obtained from a study of early T cells in non-severe SARS-CoV-2 infection. Study-wide background: The input, bulk RNA from unsorted whole blood, was sequenced, and chains were unpaired. Study-wide results and limits: Sequences matched to VDJdb favored anti-spike CD8 responses, while private and CD4 specificities were missed.

CDR3 length: 16 residues. CDR1 and CDR2 from the germline V gene are LNHDA and SQIVND (reference sequence). Germline trimming cut 3 bases from V and 0 bases from J; bases unmatched to any gene: 2. Unique molecular identifiers (one per individual cDNA molecule) were attached. MiXCR, run by TCRdb on the 5' RACE reads, gives a single entry per CDR3 protein. Of about 39,000 distinct CDR3 sequences in the sample, roughly 4.3% are singletons; the top ten hold 4.5% to 5.5%. Judged by abundance, this clonotype is medium-sized (0.01 to 0.1%). Its antigen is unidentified. This receptor was identified in an adult who was a healthcare worker with PCR-confirmed SARS-CoV-2 infection or an uninfected control (not recorded which). Sequencing was carried out using whole blood. The V gene is TRBV19, the J gene TRBJ2-1; 10 bases line up with TRBD2. The CDR3 coding sequence is TGTGCCAGTAGTATGACTAGCGGGTCCTCCTACAATGAGCAGTTCTTC. Translated, it gives CASSMTSGSSYNEQFF.